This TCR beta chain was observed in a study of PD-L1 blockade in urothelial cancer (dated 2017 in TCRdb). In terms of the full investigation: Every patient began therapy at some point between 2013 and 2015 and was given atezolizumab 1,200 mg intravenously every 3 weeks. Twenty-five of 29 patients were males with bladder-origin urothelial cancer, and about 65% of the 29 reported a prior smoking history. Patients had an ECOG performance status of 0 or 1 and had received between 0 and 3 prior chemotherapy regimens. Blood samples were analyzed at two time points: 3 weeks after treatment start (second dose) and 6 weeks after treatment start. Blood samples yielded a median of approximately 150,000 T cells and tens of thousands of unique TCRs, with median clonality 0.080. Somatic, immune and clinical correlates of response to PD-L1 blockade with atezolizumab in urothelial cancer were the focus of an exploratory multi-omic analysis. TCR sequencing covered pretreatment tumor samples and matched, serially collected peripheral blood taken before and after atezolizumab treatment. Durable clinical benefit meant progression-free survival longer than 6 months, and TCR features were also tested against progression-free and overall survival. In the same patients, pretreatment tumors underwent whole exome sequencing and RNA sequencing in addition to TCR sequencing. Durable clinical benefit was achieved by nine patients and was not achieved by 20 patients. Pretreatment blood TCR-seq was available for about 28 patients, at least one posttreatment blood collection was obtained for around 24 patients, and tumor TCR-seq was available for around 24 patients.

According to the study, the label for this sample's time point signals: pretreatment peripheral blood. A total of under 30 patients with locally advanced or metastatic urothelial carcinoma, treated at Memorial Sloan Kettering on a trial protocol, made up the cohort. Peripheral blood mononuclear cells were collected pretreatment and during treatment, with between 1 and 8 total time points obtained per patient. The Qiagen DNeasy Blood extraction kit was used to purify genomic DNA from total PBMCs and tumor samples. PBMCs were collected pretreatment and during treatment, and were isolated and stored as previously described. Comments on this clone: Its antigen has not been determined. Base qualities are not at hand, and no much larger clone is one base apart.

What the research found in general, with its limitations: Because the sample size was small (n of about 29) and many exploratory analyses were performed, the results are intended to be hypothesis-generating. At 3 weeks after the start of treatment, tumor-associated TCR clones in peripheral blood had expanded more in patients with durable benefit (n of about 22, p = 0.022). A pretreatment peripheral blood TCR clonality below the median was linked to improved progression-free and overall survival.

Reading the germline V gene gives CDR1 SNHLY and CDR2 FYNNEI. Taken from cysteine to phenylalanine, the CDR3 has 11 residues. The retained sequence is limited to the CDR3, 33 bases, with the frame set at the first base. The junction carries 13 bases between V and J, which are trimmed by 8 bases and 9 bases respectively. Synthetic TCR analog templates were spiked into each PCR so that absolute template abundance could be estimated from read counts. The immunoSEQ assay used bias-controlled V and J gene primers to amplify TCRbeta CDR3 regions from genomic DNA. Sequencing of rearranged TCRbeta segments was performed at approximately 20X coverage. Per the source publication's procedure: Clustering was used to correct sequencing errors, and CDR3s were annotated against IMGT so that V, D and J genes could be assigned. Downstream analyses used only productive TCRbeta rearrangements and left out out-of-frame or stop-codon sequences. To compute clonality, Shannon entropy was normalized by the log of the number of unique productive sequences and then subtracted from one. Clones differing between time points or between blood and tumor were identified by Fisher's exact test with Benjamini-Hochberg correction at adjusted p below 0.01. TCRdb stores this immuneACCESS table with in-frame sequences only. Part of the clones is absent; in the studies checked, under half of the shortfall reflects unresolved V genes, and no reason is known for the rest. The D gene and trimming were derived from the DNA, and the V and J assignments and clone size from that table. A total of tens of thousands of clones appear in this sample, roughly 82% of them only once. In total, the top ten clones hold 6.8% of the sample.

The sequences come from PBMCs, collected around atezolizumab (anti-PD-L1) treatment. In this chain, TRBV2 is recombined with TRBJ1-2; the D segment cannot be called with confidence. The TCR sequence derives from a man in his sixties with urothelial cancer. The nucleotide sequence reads TGTGCCAGCGGGAGGTACCGGAGCTACACCTTC. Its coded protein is CASGRYRSYTF.